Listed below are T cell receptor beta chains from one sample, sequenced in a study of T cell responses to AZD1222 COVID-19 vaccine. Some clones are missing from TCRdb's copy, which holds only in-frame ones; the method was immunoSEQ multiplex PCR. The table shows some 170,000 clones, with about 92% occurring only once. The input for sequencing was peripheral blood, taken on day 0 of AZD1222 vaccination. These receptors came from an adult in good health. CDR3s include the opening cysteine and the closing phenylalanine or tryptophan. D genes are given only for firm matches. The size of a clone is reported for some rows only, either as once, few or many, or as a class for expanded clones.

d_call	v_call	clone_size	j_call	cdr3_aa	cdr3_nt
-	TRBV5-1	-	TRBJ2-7	CASSSVLMEQYF	TGCGCCAGCAGCTCGGTCCTGATGGAGCAGTACTTC
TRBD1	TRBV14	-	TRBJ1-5	CASSRDGPGQGAPKPEYSNQPQHF	TGTGCCAGCAGCCGCGATGGGCCGGGACAGGGGGCACCTAAACCAGAGTATAGCAATCAGCCCCAGCATTTT
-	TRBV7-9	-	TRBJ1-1	CASSSIKTAMNTEAFF	TGTGCCAGCAGCTCCATCAAGACAGCCATGAACACTGAAGCTTTCTTT
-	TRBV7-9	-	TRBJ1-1	CASSLVGGNTEAFF	TGTGCCAGCAGCTTAGTAGGTGGGAACACTGAAGCTTTCTTT
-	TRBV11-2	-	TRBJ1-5	CASSSLIGPGQPQHF	TGTGCCAGCAGCTCGCTAATTGGGCCCGGGCAGCCCCAGCATTTT
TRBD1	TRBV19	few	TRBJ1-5	CASSILVGQGLQPQHF	TGTGCCAGTAGTATCTTGGTGGGACAGGGTCTTCAGCCCCAGCATTTT
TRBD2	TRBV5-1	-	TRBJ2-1	CASSTLAGGSSYNEQFF	TGCGCCAGCAGCACCTTAGCGGGAGGGAGCTCCTACAATGAGCAGTTCTTC
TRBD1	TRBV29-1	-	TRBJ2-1	CSLGTGGEQFF	TGCAGCCTCGGGACAGGGGGTGAGCAGTTCTTC
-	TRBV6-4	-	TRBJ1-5	CASSEWGGGQPQHF	TGTGCCAGCAGTGAGTGGGGGGGCGGACAGCCCCAGCATTTT
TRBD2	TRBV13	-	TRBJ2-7	CASSLRGGRTNEQYF	TGTGCCAGCAGCCTTCGTGGCGGGAGAACCAACGAGCAGTACTTC